This T cell receptor (beta chain) is drawn from a study of vaccination and CD4 T cells after COVID-19. The overall study: The cells were exposed to overlapping spike peptides originating from SARS-CoV-2, HCoV-NL63, HCoV-OC43 and HCoV-229E for stimulation.

Concerning this clonotype itself: Its target is not known. Mismatch with germline at one junction end may stem from a read error.

CDR3 size: 14 residues. As to treatment: 10-day PBMC culture with coronavirus spike peptide pools or control peptides (ViraFEST assay). Sequencing of cultured CD4+ T cell DNA used the Oncomine TCR Beta short-read assay. TCRdb processed the PCR reads anew with MiXCR; each CDR3 protein has one entry. The table includes 17,000 or so distinct CDR3 sequences, 70% detected once. What was sequenced was CD4+ T cells from blood, cultured in vitro. The V and J genes are TRBV5-3 and TRBJ1-2; tentatively, D is TRBD1 (5 bases). TRBV5-3 is an ORF, and what it does is uncertain. The sequence was obtained from a human donor who had recovered from COVID-19. The CDR3 here is CASSFRALTGGYTF. The CDR3 region has the DNA TGTGCCAGCAGCTTCCGGGCCCTCACAGGAGGCTACACCTTC.